A single sample gave rise to the 13 T cell receptor beta chains below, sequenced in a study of T cells in Graves' hyperthyroidism and ophthalmopathy. There were TCR beta CDR3 regions amplified from RNA transcripts. First-round RT-PCR targeting the TCR CDR3 was performed with the HTBI primer set. TCRdb independently ran MiXCR on the multiplex PCR reads; one entry per CDR3 protein. In the table there are some 700,000 distinct CDR3 sequences, 15% to 20% of which are singletons. The sequenced sample consisted of blood. Receptor source: a man aged 50-60 years with Graves' hyperthyroidism.

Ten or more counts support this clonotype. The V and J genes are TRBV10-3 and TRBJ2-5, with no clear D. V lost 4 bases, J lost 2 bases, and 2 bases lay in between. The germline CDR1 and CDR2 sequences are ENHRY and SYGVKD. The CDR3 length is 11 residues. This CDR3 reads CAISAQETQYF. DNA of the CDR3: TGTGCCATCAGTGCACAAGAGACCCAGTACTTC.

This clonotype was seen ten or more times. The chain recombines TRBV2 with TRBJ1-5; the D is unclear. Trimming left V 4 bases short and J 0 bases short, with 13 bases between. The CDR3 length is 16 residues. Germline V gene sequence: CDR1 SNHLY, CDR2 FYNNEI. CDR3 region: CASSVLPPYSNQPQHF. The CDR3 DNA reads TGTGCCAGCAGTGTCCTTCCGCCTTATAGCAATCAGCCCCAGCATTTT.

This clonotype came up many times. The chain is built from TRBV2 and TRBJ2-7; D perhaps matches TRBD2 (6 bases). Germline values: CDR1 SNHLY, CDR2 FYNNEI. The CDR3 totals 13 residues. V dropped 0 bases and J dropped 3 bases, with 6 bases sitting between them. The CDR3: CASSEARGYEQYF. In DNA form, the CDR3 reads TGTGCCAGCAGTGAAGCGCGGGGCTACGAGCAGTACTTC.

As concerns this clonotype: A clone one base away is much larger, so this may be a read error. This sequence joins TRBV2 and TRBJ2-1; D possibly corresponds to TRBD2 (6 bases). Germline lookup yields CDR1 SNHLY and CDR2 FYNNEI. The CDR3 sequence is 15 residues long. With 5 bases removed from V and 11 bases from J, the gap between germline ends came to 22 bases. The DNA for the CDR3 is TGTGCCAGCAGTCGGGGATGGGGAACTAGCAGCCAGCAGTTCTTC. It translates to CASSRGWGTSSQQFF.

This clonotype appeared a few times. This sequence joins TRBV6-2 or TRBV6-3 and TRBJ2-5; perhaps TRBD1 as D (6 bases). V lost 6 bases to trimming and J lost 5 bases, with 13 bases between them. The germline V gene has CDR1 MNHEY and CDR2 SVGEGT. The CDR3 spans 13 residues. The CDR3 reads CASRRTVLETQYF. DNA for the CDR3: TGTGCCAGCAGAAGGACAGTACTGGAGACCCAGTACTTC.

This clonotype was counted only a few times. The V gene is TRBV5-1, the J gene TRBJ1-5, with 10 bases identical to TRBD1. Trimming cost V 0 bases and J 4 bases; bases outside gene matches: 4. CDR1 is SGHRS and CDR2 is YFSETQ in the germline V gene. CDR3 length: 16 amino acids. The CDR3 region is CASSLDGTGANQPQHF. DNA for the CDR3: TGCGCCAGCAGCTTGGACGGGACAGGGGCGAATCAGCCCCAGCATTTT.

The chain has TRBV11-2 and TRBJ1-4, with 7 positions matching TRBD1. Germline loops: CDR1 SGHAT, CDR2 FQNNGV. With 0 bases clipped from V and 5 bases from J, the junction kept 6 bases outside the gene matches. CDR3 length equals 16 residues. CDR3 sequence reads: CASSLDVRTGNEKLFF. CDR3 coding DNA: TGTGCCAGCAGCTTAGATGTCAGGACAGGAAATGAAAAACTGTTTTTT.

As concerns this clonotype: Being one base from a much bigger clone, this may be a read error. The chain has TRBV7-3 and TRBJ1-1; TRBD1 matches at 7 bases. From germline, CDR1 is SGHTA and CDR2 FQGTGA. This CDR3 has 15 amino acids. The CDR3 sequence: CASSLQGQRNTEASF. For the CDR3, the DNA is TGTGCCAGCAGCTTGCAGGGACAGAGAAACACTGAAGCTTCCTTT. The full variable domain, rest sourced from reference TRBV7-3 and TRBJ1-1, is GAGVSQTPSNKVTEKGKYVELRCDPISGHTALYWYRQSLGQGPEFLIYFQGTGAADDSGLPNDRFFAVRPEGSVSTLKIQRTERGDSAVYLCASSLQGQRNTEASFGQGTRLTVV.

The chain is built from TRBV9 and TRBJ2-7; 11 nucleotides align to TRBD1. V lost 4 bases, J lost 7 bases, and 10 bases stayed unmatched. CDR1 SGDLS and CDR2 YYNGEE come from the germline V gene. The CDR3 has 15 residues. CDR3 sequence (DNA): TGTGCCAGCAGCCCCCGGACAGGGGGCCTGAGGGAGCAGTACTTC. Protein product: CASSPRTGGLREQYF.

In this sample, this clonotype turned up many times. Compared with germline, one end of the junction differs, possibly owing to a read error. The chain joins TRBV5-1 to TRBJ1-5; perhaps TRBD1 as D (5 bases). Per germline, CDR1 SGHRS and CDR2 YFSETQ. The CDR3 spans 14 residues. CDR3 bases: TGTGCCAGCAGCCTGGGGCAGAGCAATCAGCCCCAGCATTTT. Translating gives CASSLGQSNQPQHF.

V is TRBV29-1 and J is TRBJ1-2, with 8 bases aligning to TRBD1. J was trimmed by 4 bases and V by 6 bases; bases with no gene match: 16. The CDR3 has 16 amino acids. Germline V gene sequence: CDR1 SQVTM, CDR2 ANQGSEA. In nucleotides, the CDR3 is TGCAGCGTCCCGGGACAACGTCAGGGGGCAGGCTATGGCTACACCTTC. It encodes CSVPGQRQGAGYGYTF.

J is TRBJ2-7 and V is TRBV28; 13 bases fit TRBD2. CDR1 is MDHEN, CDR2 SYDVKM, per germline. The V gene end was trimmed by 5 bases and the J gene end by 3 bases; junction bases not matched to a gene: 19. This CDR3 spans 20 amino acids. In DNA form, the CDR3 reads TGTGCCAGCAGTCCCACCTCGCTGGGACTAGCGGGACCCTCGGGCTACGAGCAGTACTTC. Translating it yields CASSPTSLGLAGPSGYEQYF.

This clonotype was seen repeatedly, ten times or more. The chain uses TRBV7-9 and TRBJ2-1; 11 bases line up with TRBD2. Per germline, CDR1 SEHNR and CDR2 FQNEAQ (reference sequence). This CDR3 comprises 19 residues. V was pared by 3 bases and J by 8 bases, with 18 bases of the junction left unmatched. The CDR3 DNA is TGTGCCAGCAGCTTTTTCGGAGTAGCGGGAGGGCGCAGGCAATATGAGCAGTTCTTC. Its translation: CASSFFGVAGGRRQYEQFF.